The present entry profiles one T cell receptor beta chain with its context. Antigen unknown. Clones were sequenced by immunoSEQ multiplex PCR, and TCRdb holds only the in-frame ones, with some missing. The top ten hold approximately 1.5% of the sample, which has roughly 1,100,000 clones, about 74% seen once. V lost 3 bases and J lost 10, with 15 bases in between. Germline CDR1 and CDR2: MNHEY and SMNVEV (reference sequence). The CDR3 spans 14 residues. The data are from a study of shared clonotypes between healthy human individuals. Study results and limitations: Unshared clonotypes carried lower generation probabilities than those common to all four donors.

The chain carries TRBV27 and TRBJ1-4; a possible D gene is TRBD1 (5 bases). The sample was memory CD4+ T cells sorted from blood. This sample's subset: CD45RA-negative fraction. This sequence originates from a man aged 18 to 29 in good health. The CDR3 region is CASSLGTEVGKLFF. In nucleotides, the CDR3 is TGTGCCAGCAGTTTGGGGACGGAGGTGGGAAAACTGTTTTTT. Together with reference TRBV27 and TRBJ1-4, the CDR3 gives the full variable domain: EAQVTQNPRYLITVTGKKLTVTCSQNMNHEYMSWYRQDPGLGLRQIYYSMNVEVTDKGDVPEGYKVSRKEKRNFPLILESPSPNQTSLYFCASSLGTEVGKLFFGSGTQLSVL.